Shown below are 10 T cell receptor beta chains from a single sample sequenced in a study of blood T cell repertoires in COVID-19. The assay was immunoSEQ multiplex PCR, and TCRdb's table has in-frame clones only and misses some. The sample lists hundreds of thousands of clones, roughly 89% seen once, with approximately 9% in the top ten. The sequenced material came from PBMCs or T cells enriched from blood (not recorded which). Receptors were obtained from a woman younger than 30 who had recovered from COVID-19.

The CDR3 loop is CASSLAGENIQYF. The CDR3, as DNA: TGTGCCAGCAGCCTGGCGGGGGAAAACATTCAGTACTTC. This chain connects TRBV5-4 to TRBJ2-4, with 7 nucleotides matching TRBD2. CDR3 length: 13 amino acids. In germline, CDR1 is SGHNT, CDR2 YYREEE (reference sequence). V shed 4 bases, J shed 5 bases, and the junction held 3 bases outside the gene matches.

The rearrangement uses TRBV24-1 and TRBJ2-5, with D tentatively TRBD1 (6 bases). This CDR3 spans 13 amino acids. Germline-derived CDR1 and CDR2 are KGHDR and SFDVKD. The V end lost 9 bases, the J end lost 5 bases, and 15 bases lay between the germline ends. The CDR3 DNA sequence: TGTGCCACCCAGAGGGGGTCCAGTGAGACCCAGTACTTC. Its translation is CATQRGSSETQYF.

The chain carries TRBV11-2 and TRBJ2-7; a weak D match, TRBD1 (7 bases). CDR1 and CDR2 from the germline V gene are SGHAT and FQNNGV. V was pared by 5 bases and J by 3 bases, with 14 bases between. The CDR3 runs 14 residues. The CDR3 region has the DNA TGTGCCAGCAGCCAGGGGGGCAGGGTCTACGAGCAGTACTTC. It yields the protein CASSQGGRVYEQYF. Together with reference TRBV11-2 and TRBJ2-7, the CDR3 gives the full variable domain: EAGVAQSPRYKIIEKRQSVAFWCNPISGHATLYWYQQILGQGPKLLIQFQNNGVVDDSQLPKDRFSAERLKGVDSTLKIQPAKLEDSAVYLCASSQGGRVYEQYFGPGTRLTVT.

The rearrangement uses TRBV19 and TRBJ2-7, with TRBD1 identical over 7 bases. With 3 bases clipped from V and 2 bases from J, the junction kept 7 bases outside the gene matches. This CDR3 has 15 residues. Germline loops: CDR1 LNHDA, CDR2 SQIVND (reference sequence). The CDR3 DNA sequence: TGTGCCAGTAGTATTTGGGACAGCGGAACCTACGAGCAGTACTTC. Translating gives CASSIWDSGTYEQYF.

The chain links TRBV6-1 to TRBJ2-7; D perhaps matches TRBD2 (5 bases). Germline lookup yields CDR1 MNHNS and CDR2 SASEGT. This CDR3 is 16 amino acids long. V was trimmed by 1 base and J by 6 bases, leaving 19 bases between them. The CDR3 region is CASSEGAGFHSGEQYF. The CDR3 DNA is TGTGCCAGCAGTGAAGGTGCGGGCTTTCATTCGGGCGAGCAGTACTTC.

The chain joins TRBV28 to TRBJ1-4, with 8 bases identical to TRBD1. Germline CDR1 MDHEN, CDR2 SYDVKM. Unmatched junction bases numbered 11, after V lost 7 bases and J lost 7 bases. CDR3 length: 15 amino acids. The DNA of the CDR3 is TGTGCCAGCAATAAACCCGACAGGGGCTTTGAAAAACTGTTTTTT. It specifies CASNKPDRGFEKLFF.

V gene TRBV7-9 combines with J gene TRBJ1-2; possible D gene TRBD1, 5 bases. The CDR3 contains 17 residues. Germline values: CDR1 SEHNR, CDR2 FQNEAQ (reference sequence). Trimming took off 2 bases at V and 4 bases at J, with 20 bases between the two ends. The CDR3 is CASSLSRQRSSFYGYTF. CDR3 DNA: TGTGCCAGCAGCTTAAGCAGACAGAGGTCCTCCTTCTATGGCTACACCTTC.

The rearrangement uses TRBV5-1 and TRBJ1-2; D may be TRBD1 (5 bases). Looked up from germline, CDR1 is SGHRS and CDR2 is YFSETQ. This CDR3 has 15 amino acids. Trimming took 0 bases from V and 8 from J, leaving 17 bases between them. CDR3 sequence reads: CASSLDFMGPRGYTF. CDR3 coding DNA: TGCGCCAGCAGCTTGGACTTTATGGGGCCTCGCGGCTACACCTTC.

Turning to this clone: Other DNA sequences within the sample encode an identical CDR3. V gene TRBV28 combines with J gene TRBJ2-7, with 9 positions matching TRBD1. J gave up 1 base and V 6 bases, and 4 bases lay outside the gene matches. The CDR3 is made up of 14 amino acids. In germline, CDR1 is MDHEN, CDR2 SYDVKM. This CDR3 is CASRPGQGSYEQYF. The CDR3 DNA reads as TGTGCCAGCAGACCGGGACAGGGATCCTACGAGCAGTACTTC. Complete variable domain (other parts from reference TRBV28 and TRBJ2-7): DVKVTQSSRYLVKRTGEKVFLECVQDMDHENMFWYRQDPGLGLRLIYFSYDVKMKEKGDIPEGYSVSREKKERFSLILESASTNQTSMYLCASRPGQGSYEQYFGPGTRLTVT.

The V and J genes are TRBV2 and TRBJ2-2; no reliable D call. Looked up from germline, CDR1 is SNHLY and CDR2 is FYNNEI. V lost 3 bases, J lost 6 bases, and 11 bases lay in between. The CDR3 is 14 residues long. The CDR3 bases are TGTGCCAGCAGTGAGACAACGGCATCCGGGGAGCTGTTTTTT. It is translated as CASSETTASGELFF.